This entry is about one T cell receptor beta chain. Its antigen is still unknown. Clones were sequenced by immunoSEQ multiplex PCR, and TCRdb holds only the in-frame ones, with some missing. The table lists roughly 48,000 clones, about 82% of them singletons. This record belongs to a study of a mutant IDH1 vaccine in newly diagnosed glioma. Study-level information: Earlier treatment was radiotherapy, temozolomide, or both, with most getting both. V12 took place at week 35, and V13 at week 47.

Stated time point: week 35, safety follow-up. One vaccine dose held 300 ug of mutant IDH1 20-mer peptide and came with topical imiquimod. Across weeks 1, 3, 5, 7, 11, 15, 19 and 23, patients received a vaccination each time, eight in all. Each astrocytoma in the donors was new, WHO grade 3 or 4, IDH1-mutant and ATRX-lost. The CDR3 length is 16 residues. Germline V CDR1 and CDR2: SEHNR, FQNEAQ (reference sequence). Trimming left V 2 bases short and J 6 bases short, with 19 bases between. The sequence was obtained from a man aged 35-49 years with glioma. The specimen was PBMCs, collected from a glioma patient whose treatment included an IDH1 peptide vaccine. This chain links TRBV7-9 with TRBJ1-1, with D perhaps TRBD1 (5 bases). The DNA for the CDR3 is TGTGCCAGCAGCTTACCCCCGGGGGGGAGTAACGCTGAAGCTTTCTTT. Encoded protein: CASSLPPGGSNAEAFF.